The 30 T cell receptor beta chains listed next were all sequenced from one sample in a study of T cells after yellow fever vaccination. TCRdb ran MiXCR on the 5' RACE reads and lists one entry per CDR3 protein. Of about 260,000 distinct CDR3 sequences listed, roughly 5.6% were seen once; the top ten hold more than 3%. The sequenced sample was CD4+ T cells sorted from PBMCs, obtained on the day of the yellow fever booster vaccination. These receptors originate from a young man who received the YFV17D yellow fever vaccine.

This clonotype was observed a few times. This chain joins TRBV7-2 and TRBJ1-5, with D unclear. Germline-derived CDR1 and CDR2 are SGHTA and FQGNSA. Trimming shortened V by 2 bases and J by 10 bases, and 15 bases separated the two germline ends. The CDR3 sequence is 14 residues long. In nucleotides, the CDR3 is TGTGCCAGCAGCTTAAGACGGGAACATGGACCCCAGCATTTT. It translates to CASSLRREHGPQHF.

This clonotype was seen only a few times. The chain recombines TRBV5-1 with TRBJ2-5; the D gene is possibly TRBD2 (7 bases). Trimming removed 2 bases from V and 3 bases from J, with 11 bases in between. The CDR3 runs to 14 residues. Germline V lookup: CDR1 SGHRS, CDR2 YFSETQ. The CDR3 is CASSFGGTKETQYF. The CDR3 coding sequence is TGCGCCAGCAGCTTCGGGGGGACAAAAGAGACCCAGTACTTC.

The J gene is TRBJ2-3, the V gene TRBV20-1; D remains unclear. V lost 6 bases and J 3 bases, leaving 19 bases between the germline ends. The CDR3 length is 15 residues. The germline V gene encodes CDR1 DFQATT and CDR2 SNEGSKA (reference sequence). The CDR3 DNA follows: TGCAGTGCCTCCGGGTTGCCTCGCTTGACAGATACGCAGTATTTT. Translated: CSASGLPRLTDTQYF.

J is TRBJ2-2 and V is TRBV3-1; 9 nucleotides match TRBD2. V shed 4 bases and J 2 bases; nucleotides not matched to a gene: 8. CDR1 is LGHDT and CDR2 is YNNKEL in the germline V gene (reference sequence). The CDR3 extends over 17 amino acids. As DNA, the CDR3 is TGTGCCAGCAGCCCCCTGGCGGGGGGGACTAACACCGGGGAGCTGTTTTTT. Its translation: CASSPLAGGTNTGELFF.

This clonotype has only a few counts. The CDR3 protein is CASGSGQGAHEQYF. The CDR3 DNA reads as TGTGCTAGTGGTTCAGGACAGGGGGCCCACGAGCAGTACTTC. The chain joins TRBV12-5 to TRBJ2-7; TRBD1 matches 11 bases. The CDR3 contains 14 residues. CDR1 and CDR2 from the germline V gene are LGHNT and FRNRAP. The V segment lost 4 bases and the J segment 5 bases; nucleotides outside the gene matches: 4.

This chain joins TRBV6-4 and TRBJ1-1; possible D gene TRBD1, 6 bases. From germline, CDR1 is MRHNA and CDR2 SNTAGT. This CDR3 has 13 amino acids. The V gene lost 4 bases and the J gene lost 7 bases, with 13 bases spanning the gap. The CDR3 here is CASSGEEGGEAFF. CDR3 DNA: TGTGCCAGCAGTGGCGAGGAGGGGGGTGAAGCTTTCTTT.

This clonotype has a count of ten or more. The rearrangement uses TRBV3-1 and TRBJ2-2; D is unresolved. This CDR3 region has 13 residues. From germline, CDR1 is LGHDT and CDR2 YNNKEL (reference sequence). Trimming removed 5 bases at V and 3 bases at J, with 7 bases between. The CDR3 reads CASSFTHTGELFF. The DNA of the CDR3 is TGTGCCAGCAGCTTTACTCACACCGGGGAGCTGTTTTTT.

The chain employs TRBV15 and TRBJ1-6; D ambiguous. V gave up 3 bases and J gave up 7 bases, with 10 bases separating them. There are 14 residues in the CDR3. CDR1 is LNHNV, CDR2 YYDKDF, per germline (reference sequence). The CDR3 DNA reads TGTGCCACCAGCAGGGGCGGCGTCAATTCACCCCTCCACTTT. The encoded protein is CATSRGGVNSPLHF. The full variable domain, with the rest looked up from reference TRBV15 and TRBJ1-6, is DAMVIQNPRYQVTQFGKPVTLSCSQTLNHNVMYWYQQKSSQAPKLLFHYYDKDFNNEADTPDNFQSRRPNTSFCFLDIRSPGLGDTAMYLCATSRGGVNSPLHFGNGTRLTVT.

This clonotype has a handful of counts. The rearrangement joins TRBV27 to TRBJ2-5; no clear D. CDR1 and CDR2 from the germline V gene are MNHEY and SMNVEV (reference sequence). The CDR3 is made up of 15 amino acids. V was trimmed by 0 bases and J by 0 bases, leaving 8 bases between them. The CDR3 reads CASSLSWQNQETQYF. CDR3 sequence (DNA): TGTGCCAGCAGTTTATCGTGGCAGAACCAAGAGACCCAGTACTTC.

The chain combines TRBV5-4 with TRBJ1-2, with D perhaps TRBD1 (5 bases). The germline CDR1 and CDR2 sequences are SGHNT and YYREEE (reference sequence). This CDR3 has 15 residues. V was cut by 1 base and J by 4 bases, with 14 bases left in between. CDR3 sequence (DNA): TGTGCCAGCAGCTTGCCGAGAGGGGAGGCCTATGGCTACACCTTC. It encodes CASSLPRGEAYGYTF.

The rearrangement uses TRBV5-8 and TRBJ1-3; D is perhaps TRBD1 (5 bases). This CDR3 contains 13 residues. CDR1 and CDR2 from the germline V gene are SGHTS and YDEGEE. The ends were cut back, 1 base at V and 8 bases at J, with 10 bases in the middle. CDR3 loop: CASSLQGYDTIYF. The CDR3 nucleotides read TGTGCCAGCAGCTTGCAGGGTTACGACACCATATATTTT.

The chain has TRBV12-2 and TRBJ1-1; the D call of TRBD1 is as the table states it, not checked on the DNA. TRBV12-2 is flagged as a pseudogene. The CDR3 length is 17 residues. DNA of the CDR3: TGTGCAAGTCGCTTATCTTCCGAGGACAGGGGGTGTTTTCGAGCTTTCTTT. Translation: CASRLSSEDRGCFRAFF.

This clonotype was seen only a few times. This chain connects TRBV12-3 or TRBV12-4 to TRBJ2-7; TRBD2 is a possible D gene (6 bases). V was clipped by 6 bases and J by 2 bases, with 8 bases between them. The CDR3 sequence is 12 residues long. CDR3 coding DNA: TGTGCCAGCAGCCCGGGGGCCTACGAGCAGTACTTC. Translating gives CASSPGAYEQYF.

This clonotype was counted ten times or more. The rearrangement uses TRBV3-1 and TRBJ1-1, with 7 nucleotides matching TRBD1. The CDR3 covers 15 residues. Germline loops: CDR1 LGHDT, CDR2 YNNKEL (reference sequence). Trimming took 4 bases from V and 1 from J; bases not matched to a gene: 6. The CDR3 is CASSPPEGANTEAFF. CDR3 DNA: TGTGCCAGCAGCCCCCCGGAGGGGGCGAACACTGAAGCTTTCTTT.

This clonotype was detected only a few times. The chain joins TRBV5-1 to TRBJ1-1; D might be TRBD1 (5 bases). The CDR3 is 17 amino acids. V was shortened by 5 bases and J by 0 bases, with 20 bases between the two germline ends. Germline V gene data show CDR1 as SGHRS and CDR2 as YFSETQ. CDR3 region: CASSSRHLQGMNTEAFF. The CDR3 bases are TGCGCCAGCAGTTCTAGGCACCTTCAGGGAATGAACACTGAAGCTTTCTTT.

There are a few counts of this clonotype. The chain combines TRBV3-1 with TRBJ2-5, with no clear D. This CDR3 region has 16 residues. From germline, CDR1 is LGHDT and CDR2 YNNKEL (reference sequence). V dropped 4 bases and J dropped 3 bases, with 18 bases sitting between them. The CDR3 DNA reads TGTGCCAGCAGCCGACGGATCAACCCAGTCAAAGAGACCCAGTACTTC. This encodes CASSRRINPVKETQYF.

This clonotype was counted between two and nine times. The genes are TRBV20-1 and TRBJ1-5; D perhaps matches TRBD1 (5 bases). The CDR3 length is 13 residues. V dropped 5 bases and J dropped 3 bases, with 11 bases sitting between them. Germline V gene lookup returns CDR1 DFQATT and CDR2 SNEGSKA (reference sequence). CDR3 nucleotide sequence: TGCAGTGCTGGCAGGGATTTCAATCAGCCCCAGCATTTT. As protein: CSAGRDFNQPQHF.

There are a few counts of this clonotype. The CDR3 nucleotides are TGCAGTGCCGCAGACAGCGGGGGTCCTCAATACGAGCAGTACGTC. Translating it yields CSAADSGGPQYEQYV. This rearrangement joins TRBV20-1 to TRBJ2-7, with 8 bases aligning to TRBD2. In germline, CDR1 is DFQATT, CDR2 SNEGSKA (reference sequence). The junction had 14 bases not matched to a gene; V was cut back by 6 bases and J by 4 bases. The CDR3 runs to 15 residues.

This clonotype has a handful of counts. J is TRBJ1-2 and V is TRBV28; D gene uncertain. V shed 2 bases and J shed 2 bases, with 6 bases lying between them. Germline CDR1 MDHEN, CDR2 SYDVKM. CDR3 length: 13 residues. The CDR3 reads CASSLQDNYGYTF. CDR3 coding DNA: TGTGCCAGCAGTTTACAGGACAACTATGGCTACACCTTC.

This clonotype was observed a handful of times. The genes are TRBV3-1 and TRBJ2-1, with 8 bases fitting TRBD2. CDR1 and CDR2 from the germline V gene are LGHDT and YNNKEL (reference sequence). The trim removed 8 bases at V and 2 bases at J, leaving 8 bases unmatched. This CDR3 has 15 amino acids. The DNA for the CDR3 is TGTGCCAGCCGCATCTGGCGGGGGGCCTACAATGAGCAGTTCTTC. Protein: CASRIWRGAYNEQFF.

The V call is TRBV20-1, the J call TRBJ1-1; D might be TRBD1 (6 bases). CDR3 length: 15 amino acids. Deletions cut 0 bases from V and 5 bases from J, with 16 bases between. The germline CDR1 and CDR2 sequences are DFQATT and SNEGSKA (reference sequence). CDR3 residues: CSARDHGQTWTEAFF. The CDR3 DNA sequence: TGCAGTGCTAGAGATCACGGACAGACTTGGACTGAAGCTTTCTTT.

This clonotype has more than one count but fewer than ten. This sequence joins TRBV20-1 and TRBJ2-3; TRBD1 or TRBD2 may be the D gene (6 bases each). CDR1 and CDR2 (germline): DFQATT, SNEGSKA (reference sequence). The CDR3 loop spans 13 amino acids. Deletions cut 3 bases from V and 1 base from J, with 8 bases between. The CDR3 DNA sequence: TGCAGTGCTAGCGGGGGCCGCACAGATACGCAGTATTTT. Translating it yields CSASGGRTDTQYF.

This clonotype was counted at least ten times. This chain uses TRBV4-2 with TRBJ2-5; D is unresolved. V lost 2 bases and J 5 bases, leaving 15 bases between the germline ends. CDR1 and CDR2 (germline): LGHNA, YNFKEQ. CDR3 length equals 15 residues. CDR3 in DNA: TGTGCCAGCAGCCAATCCAGGACCCCTGGGGAGACCCAGTACTTC. Its protein product is CASSQSRTPGETQYF.

There are a few counts of this clonotype. The CDR3 loop reads CSARDPQGGTDTQYF. The CDR3 DNA follows: TGCAGTGCTAGAGATCCGCAGGGCGGCACAGATACGCAGTATTTT. The rearrangement joins TRBV20-1 to TRBJ2-3; the D gene is possibly TRBD1 (5 bases). V lost 0 bases and J lost 1, with 11 bases in between. The CDR3 has 15 residues. Germline V gives CDR1 DFQATT, CDR2 SNEGSKA (reference sequence).

This clonotype was seen a handful of times. The chain links TRBV5-1 to TRBJ2-1; D might be TRBD1 (5 bases). Germline assignment: CDR1 SGHRS and CDR2 YFSETQ. The length of the CDR3 is 17 residues. Trimming cost V 0 bases and J 0 bases, with 13 bases left between them. CDR3 amino acids: CASSLEGHRSSYNEQFF. CDR3 DNA: TGCGCCAGCAGCTTGGAAGGACACCGTAGCTCCTACAATGAGCAGTTCTTC.

In its sample, this clonotype was seen many times. The junction does not match germline at one end; this may be a read error. The chain has TRBV7-7 and TRBJ2-2, with D perhaps TRBD2 (5 bases). The CDR3 contains 14 residues. Per the germline V gene, CDR1 is SSHAT and CDR2 is FNYEAQ (reference sequence). The CDR3 spells CASSLAYLTGELFF. CDR3 nucleotide sequence: TGTGCTAGCAGCTTAGCGTATCTCACCGGGGAGCTGTTTTTT.

This clonotype appeared many times. V is TRBV4-2 and J is TRBJ2-5; 9 bases map to TRBD1. This CDR3 comprises 15 residues. The V gene end was trimmed by 4 bases and the J gene end by 1 base; junction bases not matched to a gene: 4. Germline V CDR1 and CDR2: LGHNA, YNFKEQ. The DNA of the CDR3 is TGTGCCAGCAGCCCGACAGGGGGTGCCCAAGAGACCCAGTACTTC. Its translation: CASSPTGGAQETQYF.

This clonotype was counted a few times. The chain uses TRBV10-2 and TRBJ2-1; the D is unclear. Trimming took 5 bases from V and 5 from J, leaving 7 bases between them. Germline assignment: CDR1 WSHSY and CDR2 SAAADI. CDR3 length equals 12 residues. CDR3 residues: CASSPFHNEQFF. CDR3 DNA: TGCGCCAGCAGTCCCTTCCACAATGAGCAGTTCTTC.

This clonotype appeared a few times. The V call is TRBV7-2, the J call TRBJ2-7, with 9 bases fitting TRBD1. The CDR3 spans 15 residues. J lost 4 bases, V lost 1 base, and 5 bases had no gene match. Germline V gives CDR1 SGHTA, CDR2 FQGNSA. The CDR3 spells CASSLVTGGTYEQYV. Here the CDR3 DNA reads TGTGCCAGCAGCTTAGTTACAGGGGGCACATACGAGCAGTACGTC.

This clonotype has at least ten counts. The chain has TRBV29-1 and TRBJ2-1; the match to TRBD1 covers 12 bases. Germline V gene sequence: CDR1 SQVTM, CDR2 ANQGSEA. The V gene end was trimmed by 6 bases and the J gene end by 7 bases; junction bases not matched to a gene: 13. This CDR3 contains 16 residues. The CDR3 DNA reads as TGCAGCGTAAGCCAACCGGGACAGGGGGCTTGGAATGAGCAGTTCTTC. Amino acid sequence: CSVSQPGQGAWNEQFF.